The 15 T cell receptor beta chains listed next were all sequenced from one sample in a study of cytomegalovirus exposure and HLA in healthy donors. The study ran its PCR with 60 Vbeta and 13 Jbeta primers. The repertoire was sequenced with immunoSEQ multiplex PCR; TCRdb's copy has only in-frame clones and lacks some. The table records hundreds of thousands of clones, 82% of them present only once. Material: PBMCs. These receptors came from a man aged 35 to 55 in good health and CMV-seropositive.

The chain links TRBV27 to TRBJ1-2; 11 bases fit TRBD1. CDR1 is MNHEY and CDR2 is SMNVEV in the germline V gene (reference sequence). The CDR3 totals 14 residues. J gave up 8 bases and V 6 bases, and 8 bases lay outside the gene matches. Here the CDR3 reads CASSPGTGGRGYTF. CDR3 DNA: TGTGCCAGCAGCCCCGGGACAGGGGGACGGGGCTACACCTTC.

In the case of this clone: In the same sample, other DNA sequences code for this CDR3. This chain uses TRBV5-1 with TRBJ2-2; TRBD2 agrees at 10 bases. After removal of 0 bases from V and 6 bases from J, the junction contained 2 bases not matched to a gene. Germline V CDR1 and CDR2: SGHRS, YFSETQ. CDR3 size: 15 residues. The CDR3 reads CASSLVAGGPGELFF. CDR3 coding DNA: TGCGCCAGCAGCTTGGTAGCGGGGGGCCCCGGGGAGCTGTTTTTT.

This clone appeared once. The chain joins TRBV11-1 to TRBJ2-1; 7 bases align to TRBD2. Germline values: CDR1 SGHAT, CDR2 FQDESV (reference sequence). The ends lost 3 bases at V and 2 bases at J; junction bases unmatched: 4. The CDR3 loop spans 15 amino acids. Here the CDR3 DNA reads TGTGCCAGCAGCTTGATTAGCGGGCCCTACAATGAGCAGTTCTTC. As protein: CASSLISGPYNEQFF.

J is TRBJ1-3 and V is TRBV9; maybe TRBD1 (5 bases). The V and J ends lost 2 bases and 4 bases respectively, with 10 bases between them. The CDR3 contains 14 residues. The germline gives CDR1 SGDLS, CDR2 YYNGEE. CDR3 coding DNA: TGTGCCAGCAGCGTGGGACTTTCGGGAAACACCATATATTTT. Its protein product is CASSVGLSGNTIYF.

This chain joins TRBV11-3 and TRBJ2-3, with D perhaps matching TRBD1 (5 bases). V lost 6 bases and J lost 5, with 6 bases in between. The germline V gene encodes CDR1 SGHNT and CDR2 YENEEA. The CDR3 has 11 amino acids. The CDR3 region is CASRQGDTQYF. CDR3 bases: TGTGCCAGCAGGCAGGGAGATACGCAGTATTTT.

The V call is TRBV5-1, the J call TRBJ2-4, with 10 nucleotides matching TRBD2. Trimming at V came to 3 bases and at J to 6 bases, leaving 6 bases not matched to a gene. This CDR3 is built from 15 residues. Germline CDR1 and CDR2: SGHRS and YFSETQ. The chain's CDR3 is CASSSQREGINIQYF. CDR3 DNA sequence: TGCGCCAGCAGCTCCCAGCGGGAGGGCATAAACATTCAGTACTTC. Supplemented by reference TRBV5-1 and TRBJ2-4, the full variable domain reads KAGVTQTPRYLIKTRGQQVTLSCSPISGHRSVSWYQQTPGQGLQFLFEYFSETQRNKGNFPGRFSGRQFSNSRSEMNVSTLELGDSALYLCASSSQREGINIQYFGAGTRLSVL.

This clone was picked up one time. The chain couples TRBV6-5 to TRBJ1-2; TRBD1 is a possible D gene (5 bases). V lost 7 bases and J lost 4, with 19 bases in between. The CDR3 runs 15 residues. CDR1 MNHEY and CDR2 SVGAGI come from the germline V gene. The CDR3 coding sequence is TGTGCCAGCAAAGACAGCCATCAGTCTACCTATGGCTACACCTTC. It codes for CASKDSHQSTYGYTF.

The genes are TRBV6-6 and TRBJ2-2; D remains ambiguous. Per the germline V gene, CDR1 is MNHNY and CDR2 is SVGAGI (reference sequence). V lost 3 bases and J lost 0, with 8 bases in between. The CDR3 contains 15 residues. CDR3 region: CASSYALTNTGELFF. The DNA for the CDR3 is TGTGCCAGCAGTTATGCACTCACGAACACCGGGGAGCTGTTTTTT.

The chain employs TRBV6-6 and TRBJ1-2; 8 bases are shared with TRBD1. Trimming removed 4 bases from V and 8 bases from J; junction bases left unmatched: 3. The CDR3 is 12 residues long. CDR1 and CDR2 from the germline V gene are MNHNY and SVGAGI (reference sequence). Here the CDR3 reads CASSSGGGGYTF. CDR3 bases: TGTGCCAGCAGTTCAGGGGGCGGAGGCTACACCTTC.

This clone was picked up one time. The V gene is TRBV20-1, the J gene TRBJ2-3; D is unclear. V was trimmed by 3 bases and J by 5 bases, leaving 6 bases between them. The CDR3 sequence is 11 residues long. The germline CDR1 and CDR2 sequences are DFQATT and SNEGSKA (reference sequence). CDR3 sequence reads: CSASRRDTQYF. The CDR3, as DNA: TGCAGTGCTAGCCGGAGAGATACGCAGTATTTT.

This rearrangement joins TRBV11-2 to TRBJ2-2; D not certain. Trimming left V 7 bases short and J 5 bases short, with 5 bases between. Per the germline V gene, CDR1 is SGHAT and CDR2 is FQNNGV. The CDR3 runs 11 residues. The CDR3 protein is CASTGTGELFF. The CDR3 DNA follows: TGTGCCAGCACCGGGACCGGGGAGCTGTTTTTT.

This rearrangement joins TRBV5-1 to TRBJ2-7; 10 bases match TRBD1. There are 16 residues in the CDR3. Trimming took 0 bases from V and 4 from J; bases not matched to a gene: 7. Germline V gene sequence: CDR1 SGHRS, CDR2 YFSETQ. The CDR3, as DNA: TGCGCCAGCAGCTTGGCCCGGGACAGGGGTTGGTACGAGCAGTACGTC. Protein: CASSLARDRGWYEQYV.

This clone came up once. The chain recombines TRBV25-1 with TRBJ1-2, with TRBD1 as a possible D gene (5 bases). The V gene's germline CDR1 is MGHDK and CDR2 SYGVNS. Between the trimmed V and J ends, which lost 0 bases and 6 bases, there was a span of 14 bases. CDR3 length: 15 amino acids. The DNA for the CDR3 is TGTGCCAGCAGTGAATATTATGGCAGGGAAGATGGCTACACCTTC. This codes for CASSEYYGREDGYTF.

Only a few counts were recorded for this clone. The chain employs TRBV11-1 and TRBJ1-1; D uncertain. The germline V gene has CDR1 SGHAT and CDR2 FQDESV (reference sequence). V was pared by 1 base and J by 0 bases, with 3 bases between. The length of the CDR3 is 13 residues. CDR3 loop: CASSLGLNTEAFF. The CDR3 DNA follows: TGTGCCAGCAGCTTAGGGCTGAACACTGAAGCTTTCTTT.

CDR3 loop: CASSSGQGYNEQFF. The CDR3 DNA is TGTGCCAGCAGTTCGGGACAGGGCTACAATGAGCAGTTCTTC. J is TRBJ2-1 and V is TRBV27; 9 bases align to TRBD1. CDR1 MNHEY and CDR2 SMNVEV come from the germline V gene (reference sequence). The CDR3 sequence is 14 residues long. V lost 4 bases to trimming and J lost 3 bases; unmatched junction nucleotides: 1.